This is a list of T cell receptor beta chains from one sample in a study of T cell repertoires in cytomegalovirus infection. Their specific antigens are unknown. TCRdb used MiXCR to reprocess the reads, holding one entry per CDR3 protein. The sample yields 640,000 or so distinct CDR3 sequences, around a third seen once. The sample consisted of cultured PBMCs, taken from culture after CMV antigen stimulation. These TCRs come from a human donor in good health (CMV status not recorded). Some clones in this sample may be carry-over from other donors' samples. The CDR3 runs from the conserved cysteine through the conserved F or W. The D gene is left open where the match is weak. Size values are once, few and many counts, or a class for expanded clones, and some rows have none.

V gene	clone size	D gene	J gene	CDR3 DNA	CDR3 protein
TRBV2	-	-	TRBJ2-1	TGTGCCAGCAGTGAAGGAATGGGGAGGACATATGGCAATGAGCAGTTCTTC	CASSEGMGRTYGNEQFF
TRBV12-3/TRBV12-4	-	-	TRBJ2-7	TGTGCCAGCAGTTTACCCGGGGCCCCCGAGCAGTACTTC	CASSLPGAPEQYF
TRBV2	few	-	TRBJ2-1	TGTGCCAGCAGTTCGGACTCTGGCAATGAGCAGTTCTTC	CASSSDSGNEQFF
TRBV7-2	few	-	TRBJ2-2	TGTGCCAGCAGCTTAGCCGTGACAGGCGGAGGGAACACCGGGGAGCTGTTTTTT	CASSLAVTGGGNTGELFF
TRBV4-1	-	-	TRBJ1-2	TGCGCCAGCAGCCAACCCGGCAGTTATGGCTACACCTTC	CASSQPGSYGYTF
TRBV5-5	-	-	TRBJ1-6	TGTGCCAGCAGCCAAAACCCGCTTATGGATTCACCCCTCCACTTT	CASSQNPLMDSPLHF
TRBV12-3/TRBV12-4	-	-	TRBJ1-3	TGTGCCAGCGGGTCCATGAACACCATATATTTT	CASGSMNTIYF
TRBV7-2	many	-	TRBJ1-5	TGTGCCAGCAGCTCCAGGGGAAACAATCAGCCCCAGCATTTT	CASSSRGNNQPQHF
TRBV12-3/TRBV12-4	few	-	TRBJ1-4	TGTGCCAGCAGTCGACTCAGGGGACGATATGAAAAACTGTTTTTT	CASSRLRGRYEKLFF
TRBV6-1	-	TRBD1	TRBJ1-5	TGTGCCAGCAGAGGACAGGGTAACCAAATGGGGTCCCAGCATTTT	CASRGQGNQMGSQHF
TRBV11-1	-	-	TRBJ2-1	TGTGCCAGCAGCCCTAACAGGGAGGGTGAGCAGTTCTTC	CASSPNREGEQFF
TRBV7-2	-	TRBD1	TRBJ2-2	TGTGCCAGCAGCTTAGTTAGCGGGACAGGGGCGAGAGGGGAGCTGTTTTTT	CASSLVSGTGARGELFF
TRBV7-2	-	-	TRBJ2-7	TGTGCCAGCAGCCCGAATCCCGGGGACTACGAGCAGTACTTC	CASSPNPGDYEQYF
TRBV5-4	few	-	TRBJ1-4	TGTGCCAGCAGCTTGGGCGGCCAACCGGCGACTGAAAAACTGTTTTTT	CASSLGGQPATEKLFF
TRBV2	few	-	TRBJ2-7	TGTGCCAGCAGTGTTTGGAAGACCTACGAGCAGTACTTC	CASSVWKTYEQYF
TRBV2	-	-	TRBJ1-1	TGTGCCAGCAGTCCTAGTGAAGCTTTCTTT	CASSPSEAFF
TRBV5-4	-	-	TRBJ2-2	TGTGCCAGCAGCCCAGGACGGACCTCCGGTGGACGGGAGCTGTTTTTT	CASSPGRTSGGRELFF
TRBV6-6	few	TRBD2	TRBJ2-5	TGTGCCAGCAGTTACGGAGGGGGACTAGCGGGGCCCTCATGGGAGACCCAGTACTTC	CASSYGGGLAGPSWETQYF
TRBV27	many	-	TRBJ2-1	TGTGCCAGCAGTAGCCCCCGGGGGTTATACAATGAGCAGTTCTTC	CASSSPRGLYNEQFF
TRBV27	few	-	TRBJ1-4	TGTGCCAGCAGACGATTAGGGACTTTAACTAATGAAAAACTGTTTTTT	CASRRLGTLTNEKLFF
TRBV2	few	-	TRBJ2-3	TGTGCCAGCAGTGGCCCCGACTTTCCAATAGCAGATACGCAGTATTTT	CASSGPDFPIADTQYF
TRBV10-3	-	-	TRBJ1-1	TGTGCCATCTCTAGGTCAGATTCAAACACTGAAGCTTTCTTT	CAISRSDSNTEAFF
TRBV7-6	few	-	TRBJ2-7	TGTGCCAGCAGCCCCTCGGGAGTCCCAGACGAGCAGTACTTC	CASSPSGVPDEQYF
TRBV11-2	few	TRBD2	TRBJ2-1	TGTGCCAGCAGCTTAGCGGGGACTAGCGGGAGAAATGAGCAGTTCTTC	CASSLAGTSGRNEQFF
TRBV7-2	many	-	TRBJ2-7	TGTGCCAGCAGCTTAGAATACCCCGCATACGAGCAGTACTTC	CASSLEYPAYEQYF
TRBV6-5	few	-	TRBJ2-7	TGTGCCAGCAGTTACTCGGTGAGAGGACGCGCCGAGCAGTACTTC	CASSYSVRGRAEQYF
TRBV27	-	-	TRBJ1-1	TGTGCCAGCAGTCTAAATGACAGGAGCAATGAAGCTTTCTTT	CASSLNDRSNEAFF
TRBV5-6	-	-	TRBJ1-1	TGTGCCAGCACATCCTGGTTGGGCACTGGCACTGAAGCTTTCTTT	CASTSWLGTGTEAFF
TRBV7-2	-	-	TRBJ2-1	TGTGCCAGCAGCTTTATTACAGGGTGGGATAATGAGCAGTTCTTC	CASSFITGWDNEQFF
TRBV5-4	-	-	TRBJ2-1	TGTGCCAGCAGCTCGAGGGCGGGATGGTCAAATGAGCAGTTCTTC	CASSSRAGWSNEQFF
TRBV4-1	-	-	TRBJ1-4	TGCGCCAGCAGCCAAGCTGGGGGAAACTATGAAAAACTGTTTTTT	CASSQAGGNYEKLFF
TRBV10-3	-	-	TRBJ2-2	TGTGCCATCAGACTAACGACAGACACCGGGGAGCTGTTTTTT	CAIRLTTDTGELFF
TRBV12-3/TRBV12-4	few	-	TRBJ2-5	TGTGCCAGCAGTTCAGATTTACGAGAGACCCAGTACTTC	CASSSDLRETQYF
TRBV9	-	TRBD2	TRBJ2-1	TGTGCCAGCAGCGGGCACGGGACTAGCGGGTACAATGAGCAGTTCTTC	CASSGHGTSGYNEQFF
TRBV12-3/TRBV12-4	-	TRBD1	TRBJ1-3	TGTGCCAGCAGCGCCACGGACAGGGGGCTTGAAGTCTCTGGAAACACCATATATTTT	CASSATDRGLEVSGNTIYF
TRBV10-3	-	-	TRBJ1-2	TGTGCCATCAGTGAACCTAGAGGCAGGGGCCACTATGGCTACACCTTC	CAISEPRGRGHYGYTF
TRBV7-9	-	-	TRBJ1-4	TGTGCCAGCAGCTCATTAAAGGAAAAACTGTTTTTT	CASSSLKEKLFF
TRBV7-2	many	-	TRBJ2-1	TGTGCCAGCAGCTTGTCTGCGGTTGAGCAGTTCTTC	CASSLSAVEQFF
TRBV20-1	-	-	TRBJ2-1	TGCAGTGCTAGGAGCCCGGGGTCACGCTACAATGAGCAGTTCTTC	CSARSPGSRYNEQFF
TRBV29-1	-	TRBD1	TRBJ1-4	TGCAGCGTTGGCGGAGGGACAGGGAATTCTAAGAGTAATGAAAAACTGTTTTTT	CSVGGGTGNSKSNEKLFF
TRBV29-1	few	-	TRBJ1-1	TGCAGCGTCGCCGACACTGAAGCTTTCTTT	CSVADTEAFF
TRBV6-5	few	TRBD1	TRBJ2-3	TGTGCCAGCAGTTTAGGACAGGCGACAGATACGCAGTATTTT	CASSLGQATDTQYF
TRBV6-2/TRBV6-3	-	TRBD2	TRBJ2-1	TGTGCCAGCAGTTACCGACTAGCGGGAAATGAGCAGTTCTTC	CASSYRLAGNEQFF
TRBV6-1	few	-	TRBJ1-6	TGTGCCAGCAGTGAAGGGGGCGTTTATTCACCCCTCCACTTT	CASSEGGVYSPLHF
TRBV6-1	-	-	TRBJ2-7	TGTGCCAACGGACAGACGGTATCCTACGAGCAGTACTTC	CANGQTVSYEQYF
TRBV5-4	few	TRBD2	TRBJ2-1	TGTGCCAGCAGCTTGGGGGGACTAGCGGGAGTGGGGGAGCAGTTCTTC	CASSLGGLAGVGEQFF